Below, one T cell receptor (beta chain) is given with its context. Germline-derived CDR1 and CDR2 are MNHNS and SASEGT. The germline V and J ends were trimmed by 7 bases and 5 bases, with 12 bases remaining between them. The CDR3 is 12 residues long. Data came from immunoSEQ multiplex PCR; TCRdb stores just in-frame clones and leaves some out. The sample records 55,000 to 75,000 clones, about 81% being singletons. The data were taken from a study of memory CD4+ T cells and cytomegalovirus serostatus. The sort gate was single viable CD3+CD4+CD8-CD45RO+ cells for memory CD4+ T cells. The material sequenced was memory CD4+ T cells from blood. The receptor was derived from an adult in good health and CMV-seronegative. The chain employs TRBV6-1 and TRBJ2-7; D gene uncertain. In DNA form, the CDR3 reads TGTGCCAGCACCCCCCGGTTAGACGAGCAGTACTTC. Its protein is CASTPRLDEQYF.